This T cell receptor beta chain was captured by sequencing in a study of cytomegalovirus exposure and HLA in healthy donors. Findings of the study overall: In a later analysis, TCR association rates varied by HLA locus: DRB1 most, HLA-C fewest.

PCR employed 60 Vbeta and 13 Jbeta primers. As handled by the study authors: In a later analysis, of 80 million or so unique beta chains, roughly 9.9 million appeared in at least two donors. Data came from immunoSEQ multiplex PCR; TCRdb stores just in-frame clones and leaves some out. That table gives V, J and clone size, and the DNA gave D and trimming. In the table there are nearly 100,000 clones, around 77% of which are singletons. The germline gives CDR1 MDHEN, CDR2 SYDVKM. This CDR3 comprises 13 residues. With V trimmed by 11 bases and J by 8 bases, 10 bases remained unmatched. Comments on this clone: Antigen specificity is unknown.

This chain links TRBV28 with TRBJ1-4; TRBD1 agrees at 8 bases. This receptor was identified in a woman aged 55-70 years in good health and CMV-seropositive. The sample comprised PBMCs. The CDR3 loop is CALGRGPGEKLFF. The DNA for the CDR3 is TGTGCCCTGGGCAGGGGGCCAGGAGAAAAACTGTTTTTT. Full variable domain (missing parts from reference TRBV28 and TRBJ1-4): DVKVTQSSRYLVKRTGEKVFLECVQDMDHENMFWYRQDPGLGLRLIYFSYDVKMKEKGDIPEGYSVSREKKERFSLILESASTNQTSMYLCALGRGPGEKLFFGSGTQLSVL.